What follows describes a single T cell receptor (beta chain). What it binds is unknown. The data belong to a study of beta chain features in type 1 diabetes. Via the markers CD45RO/CCR7/CD25/CD127/CD95/CD27, stem cell-like memory, regulatory, central memory and naive CD4+ cells were sorted. Investigators reverse transcribed all isolated RNA, so they sequenced expressed TCRB transcripts. Clones were read by immunoSEQ multiplex PCR, and TCRdb kept only the in-frame ones, dropping some. The sample records more than 150,000 clones, 9% to 10% being singletons. The study, taken as a whole, reports: Fewer junction insertions and more nucleotide deletions appeared in type 1 diabetes patients. Any HLA type influence on TCRB rearrangement was left unresolved here.

The germline CDR1 and CDR2 sequences are SNHLY and FYNNEI. The CDR3 sequence is 16 residues long. V shed 7 bases and J shed 4 bases, with 22 bases lying between them. This TCR was sampled from a woman aged 18-35 years in good health. Sequencing was performed on central memory CD4+ T cells from blood. The rearrangement uses TRBV2 and TRBJ1-2; a possible D gene is TRBD1 (5 bases). The CDR3 sequence is CASTLKSGGSGYGYTF. DNA for the CDR3: TGTGCCAGCACTTTGAAATCGGGGGGAAGTGGCTATGGCTACACCTTC.